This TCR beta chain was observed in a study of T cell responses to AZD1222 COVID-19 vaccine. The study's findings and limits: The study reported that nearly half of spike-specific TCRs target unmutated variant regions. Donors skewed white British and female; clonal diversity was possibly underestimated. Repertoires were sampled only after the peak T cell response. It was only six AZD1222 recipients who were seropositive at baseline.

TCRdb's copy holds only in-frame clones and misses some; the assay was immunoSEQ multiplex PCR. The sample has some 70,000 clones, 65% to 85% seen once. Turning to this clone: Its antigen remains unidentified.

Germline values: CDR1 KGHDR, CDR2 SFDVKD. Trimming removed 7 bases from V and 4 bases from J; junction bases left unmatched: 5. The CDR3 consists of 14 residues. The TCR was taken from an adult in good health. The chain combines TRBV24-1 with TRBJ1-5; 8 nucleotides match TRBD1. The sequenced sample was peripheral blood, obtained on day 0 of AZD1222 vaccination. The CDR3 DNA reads TGTGCCACCAGCGACAGGGGTTGGAATCAGCCCCAGCATTTT. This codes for CATSDRGWNQPQHF.